These 21 T cell receptor beta chains share one sample of origin, sequenced in a study of identical twins. TCRdb fed the 5' RACE reads into MiXCR, producing one record per CDR3 protein. The sample carries approximately 670,000 distinct CDR3 sequences, 5.5% to 7.5% recorded once. The specimen sequenced was naive T cells sorted from blood. The receptors come from a man between 18 and 35 years old in good health.

The CDR3, as DNA: TGTGCCAGCTCACCAGGGACTAGCGGGAGCCAAAGCTACAATGAGCAGTTCTTC. It specifies CASSPGTSGSQSYNEQFF. The chain recombines TRBV18 with TRBJ2-1; 14 nucleotides agree with TRBD2. The CDR3 covers 18 residues. The germline V gene encodes CDR1 KGHSH and CDR2 LQKENI. J lost 3 bases, V lost 2 bases, and 6 bases had no gene match.

Many counts were recorded for this clonotype. The chain's CDR3 is CSASQYEAFF. In DNA, the CDR3 is TGCAGTGCTAGCCAGTATGAAGCTTTCTTT. The V gene is TRBV20-1, the J gene TRBJ1-1, with D uncertain. Germline-derived CDR1 and CDR2 are DFQATT and SNEGSKA (reference sequence). The CDR3 is 10 amino acids. Trimming removed 3 bases at V and 7 bases at J, with 6 bases between.

The chain combines TRBV18 with TRBJ1-1; 7 bases line up with TRBD1. CDR3 length: 19 residues. Trimming at V came to 3 bases and at J to 3 bases, leaving 19 bases not matched to a gene. The germline V gene has CDR1 KGHSH and CDR2 LQKENI. CDR3 nucleotide sequence: TGTGCCAGCTCACCGTATACAGGGGACTTTCCCTATATCCACACTGAAGCTTTCTTT. It translates to CASSPYTGDFPYIHTEAFF. The whole variable domain, remainder taken from reference TRBV18 and TRBJ1-1, is NAGVMQNPRHLVRRRGQEARLRCSPMKGHSHVYWYRQLPEEGLKFMVYLQKENIIDESGMPKERFSAEFPKEGPSILRIQQVVRGDSAAYFCASSPYTGDFPYIHTEAFFGQGTRLTVV.

This clonotype was picked up many times. The chain couples TRBV27 to TRBJ2-7; 15 bases line up with TRBD2. V shed 5 bases and J 6 bases; nucleotides not matched to a gene: 5. In germline, CDR1 is MNHEY, CDR2 SMNVEV (reference sequence). This CDR3 contains 15 residues. The CDR3 DNA follows: TGTGCCAGCAGTCCCGGGACTAGCGGGAGGAGCGAGCAGTACTTC. It codes for CASSPGTSGRSEQYF.

As concerns this clonotype: At one of its ends the junction is not consistent with the germline gene, which may arise from a read error. J is TRBJ1-2 and V is TRBV6-1, with a tentative D call TRBD1 (6 bases). Germline CDR1 is MNHNS and CDR2 is SASEGT. The CDR3 covers 15 residues. The DNA of the CDR3 is TGTGCCAGCAGTCGAAACCTGGAGGGGGGGCGGGGGTTCTCCTTC. This sequence encodes CASSRNLEGGRGFSF.

This clonotype showed up just a few times. V gene TRBV6-2 or TRBV6-3 combines with J gene TRBJ2-1; TRBD2 matches 12 bases. The CDR3 is 20 residues long. Germline CDR1 reads MNHEY; CDR2 reads SVGEGT. V lost 0 bases and J lost 1; bases outside the gene matches: 10. CDR3 amino acids: CASSYSILTGTSGSYNEQFF. The CDR3 bases are TGTGCCAGCAGTTACTCGATACTTACTGGGACTAGCGGGTCCTACAATGAGCAGTTCTTC.

This clonotype was observed a handful of times. The chain uses TRBV20-1 and TRBJ2-5; tentative D call: TRBD1 (6 bases). CDR1 DFQATT and CDR2 SNEGSKA come from the germline V gene (reference sequence). The CDR3 runs 14 residues. V lost 3 bases to trimming and J lost 5 bases, with 16 bases between them. CDR3 sequence: CSARRGKLWETQYF. The DNA of the CDR3 is TGCAGTGCTAGGAGGGGGAAGCTGTGGGAGACCCAGTACTTC.

This clonotype has ten or more counts. The rearrangement joins TRBV20-1 to TRBJ2-2; D possibly corresponds to TRBD1 (6 bases). The CDR3 consists of 15 residues. Trimming stripped 0 bases from V and 1 base from J, with 9 bases between. CDR1 DFQATT and CDR2 SNEGSKA come from the germline V gene (reference sequence). This chain's CDR3 is CSAREPGQNTGELFF. CDR3 in DNA: TGCAGTGCTAGAGAACCGGGACAGAACACCGGGGAGCTGTTTTTT.

The genes are TRBV10-2 and TRBJ2-7; 8 nucleotides agree with TRBD2. CDR1 and CDR2 (germline): WSHSY, SAAADI. The CDR3 sequence is 16 residues long. V lost 0 bases to trimming and J lost 0 bases; unmatched junction nucleotides: 4. CDR3 DNA: TGCGCCAGCAGTGAGTCGATGGGACTAGGCTCCTACGAGCAGTACTTC. Protein: CASSESMGLGSYEQYF.

This clonotype was observed a few times. The chain couples TRBV5-6 to TRBJ2-7; a weak D match, TRBD2 (7 bases). V lost 3 bases to trimming and J lost 0 bases, with 16 bases between them. The CDR3 is 16 residues long. CDR1 is SGHDT, CDR2 YYEEEE, per germline. The CDR3 nucleotides read TGTGCCAGCAGCTGGACCGGGGGGCGCCTCTCCTACGAGCAGTACGTC. It encodes CASSWTGGRLSYEQYV.

This clonotype has just a few counts. This chain joins TRBV7-3 and TRBJ2-1; TRBD2 matches 10 bases. V was clipped by 4 bases and J by 2 bases; unmatched bases: 5. Per germline, CDR1 SGHTA and CDR2 FQGTGA. CDR3 length: 16 amino acids. This chain's CDR3 is CASSWSGTSAYNEQFF. The CDR3 DNA reads as TGTGCCAGCAGCTGGTCCGGGACTAGCGCCTACAATGAGCAGTTCTTC. The full variable domain, its missing parts supplied by reference TRBV7-3 and TRBJ2-1, is GAGVSQTPSNKVTEKGKYVELRCDPISGHTALYWYRQSLGQGPEFLIYFQGTGAADDSGLPNDRFFAVRPEGSVSTLKIQRTERGDSAVYLCASSWSGTSAYNEQFFGPGTRLTVL.

This chain's CDR3 is CASHPYAALSYNEQFF. CDR3 bases: TGTGCCAGCCACCCTTACGCGGCTCTCTCCTACAATGAGCAGTTCTTC. V and J are TRBV19 and TRBJ2-1; unclear D gene. Germline loops: CDR1 LNHDA, CDR2 SQIVND (reference sequence). The CDR3 is 16 residues long. The V end lost 9 bases, the J end lost 0 bases, and 18 bases lay between the germline ends. The variable domain in full, with the rest retrieved from reference TRBV19 and TRBJ2-1, is DGGITQSPKYLFRKEGQNVTLSCEQNLNHDAMYWYRQDPGQGLRLIYYSQIVNDFQKGDIAEGYSVSREKKESFPLTVTSAQKNPTAFYLCASHPYAALSYNEQFFGPGTRLTVL.

There are many counts of this clonotype. The CDR3 here is CSAQPKGWGGGQLGEQFF. The CDR3 nucleotides read TGCAGTGCTCAACCAAAGGGATGGGGTGGGGGACAATTGGGTGAGCAGTTCTTC. V and J are TRBV20-1 and TRBJ2-1, with D perhaps matching TRBD1 (6 bases). CDR3 size: 18 residues. The germline CDR1 and CDR2 sequences are DFQATT and SNEGSKA (reference sequence). The V gene lost 5 bases and the J gene lost 9 bases, with 32 bases spanning the gap.

As concerns this clonotype: Sequence at one end of the junction differs from germline and may be a read error. V gene TRBV5-1 combines with J gene TRBJ2-5; 8 bases map to TRBD1. The germline CDR1 and CDR2 sequences are SGHRS and YFSETQ. This CDR3 has 14 amino acids. Here the CDR3 reads CASSRTGGGETQYF. Written as DNA, the CDR3 is TGTGCCAGCAGCCGTACAGGGGGTGGAGAGACCCAGTACTTC. The variable domain in full, with the rest retrieved from reference TRBV5-1 and TRBJ2-5, is KAGVTQTPRYLIKTRGQQVTLSCSPISGHRSVSWYQQTPGQGLQFLFEYFSETQRNKGNFPGRFSGRQFSNSRSEMNVSTLELGDSALYLCASSRTGGGETQYFGPGTRLLVL.

The chain recombines TRBV5-1 with TRBJ2-1; 12 nucleotides match TRBD2. The CDR3 is 17 residues long. CDR1 and CDR2 (germline): SGHRS, YFSETQ. With V trimmed by 0 bases and J by 6 bases, 7 bases remained unmatched. The CDR3 is CASSLGWLAGGANEQFF. CDR3 DNA: TGCGCCAGCAGCTTGGGGTGGCTAGCGGGAGGGGCCAATGAGCAGTTCTTC.

The sample holds a few counts of this clonotype. The chain employs TRBV29-1 and TRBJ2-5; D tentatively reads TRBD1 or TRBD2 (5 bases each). V was trimmed by 5 bases and J by 7 bases, leaving 23 bases between them. CDR1 is SQVTM, CDR2 ANQGSEA, per germline. There are 15 residues in the CDR3. The CDR3 bases are TGCAGCGTTTTTTACCGGGACGTCAAAGTGGGGACCCAGTACTTC. Protein product: CSVFYRDVKVGTQYF.

This clonotype has a count of ten or more. This chain links TRBV24-1 with TRBJ1-1; no reliable D call. V lost 5 bases and J lost 1, with 4 bases in between. The CDR3 runs 12 residues. Germline assignment: CDR1 KGHDR and CDR2 SFDVKD. Here the CDR3 DNA reads TGTGCCACCAGTGGACCGAACACTGAAGCTTTCTTT. Amino acids: CATSGPNTEAFF.

This clonotype was counted at least ten times. The chain links TRBV6-5 to TRBJ2-1; no clear D. Germline CDR1 is MNHEY and CDR2 is SVGAGI. CDR3 length: 11 residues. V lost 2 bases and J lost 6, with 2 bases in between. CDR3 in amino acids: CASSYANEQFF. CDR3 in DNA: TGTGCCAGCAGTTACGCCAATGAGCAGTTCTTC.

A few counts support this clonotype. The chain is built from TRBV3-1 and TRBJ1-5; 9 bases agree with TRBD1. The CDR3 totals 16 residues. CDR1 and CDR2 from the germline V gene are LGHDT and YNNKEL (reference sequence). V shed 0 bases and J 7 bases; nucleotides not matched to a gene: 7. The CDR3 sequence is CASSQDVGTGHQPQHF. DNA of the CDR3: TGTGCCAGCAGCCAAGACGTCGGGACAGGGCACCAGCCCCAGCATTTT.

At least ten counts were recorded for this clonotype. The chain employs TRBV4-1 and TRBJ1-1; D remains unclear. The length of the CDR3 is 17 residues. Trimming left V 1 base short and J 0 bases short, with 15 bases between. Per germline, CDR1 MGHRA and CDR2 YSYEKL. The CDR3 sequence is CASSQGVRVSLNTEAFF. The DNA of the CDR3 is TGCGCCAGCAGCCAAGGGGTACGGGTTTCTTTGAACACTGAAGCTTTCTTT.

This clonotype was picked up a small number of times. The rearrangement links TRBV7-8 to TRBJ2-7; the D gene is possibly TRBD2 (6 bases). V lost 4 bases and J lost 2, with 15 bases in between. The CDR3 is made up of 15 amino acids. Looked up from germline, CDR1 is SGHVS and CDR2 is FQNEAQ. The CDR3 region is CASSSRPGGPYEQYF. The CDR3 DNA sequence: TGTGCCAGCAGCTCTCGCCCCGGGGGACCCTACGAGCAGTACTTC.